This T cell receptor beta chain is drawn from a study of OX40 agonist ivuxolimab in advanced cancers. Overall study context: Patients were dosed intravenously with ivuxolimab at 0.01 to 10 mg/kg every 2 weeks. Patients achieving partial responses numbered three: one hepatocellular carcinoma case and two cutaneous melanoma cases.

The assay was immunoSEQ multiplex PCR, and TCRdb's table has in-frame clones only and misses some. The sample lists about 100,000 clones, approximately 89% seen once, with roughly 0.56% in the top ten. The V gene's germline CDR1 is MDHEN and CDR2 SYDVKM. The CDR3 totals 17 residues. J lost 3 bases, V lost 6 bases, and 14 bases had no gene match. The sample consisted of CD4+ or CD8+ T cells sorted from blood, taken in a trial of the OX40 agonist ivuxolimab. The sequence came from an adult with an advanced solid tumor such as melanoma, head and neck, liver or kidney cancer. The chain joins TRBV28 to TRBJ2-4, with 7 positions matching TRBD1. The CDR3 is CASSPPPPGQYKNIQYF. The CDR3 DNA sequence: TGTGCCAGCAGCCCCCCCCCTCCGGGACAGTACAAAAACATTCAGTACTTC.